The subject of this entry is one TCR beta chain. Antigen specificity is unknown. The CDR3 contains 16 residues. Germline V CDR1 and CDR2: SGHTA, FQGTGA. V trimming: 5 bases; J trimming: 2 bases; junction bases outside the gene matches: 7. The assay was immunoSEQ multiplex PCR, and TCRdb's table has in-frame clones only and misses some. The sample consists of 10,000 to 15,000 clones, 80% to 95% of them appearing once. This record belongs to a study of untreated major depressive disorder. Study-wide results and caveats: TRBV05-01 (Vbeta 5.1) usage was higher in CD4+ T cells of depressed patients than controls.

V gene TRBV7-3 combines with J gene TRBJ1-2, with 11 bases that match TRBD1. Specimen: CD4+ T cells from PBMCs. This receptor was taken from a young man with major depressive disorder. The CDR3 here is CASSVTGTGGNYGYTF. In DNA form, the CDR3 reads TGTGCCAGCAGCGTTACCGGGACAGGGGGAAACTATGGCTACACCTTC.